Detailed here is one TCR beta chain. Its matching antigen is unknown. This sample is part of a study of T cell repertoires in cytomegalovirus infection. The wider study: It can be stated that public TCR beta signatures indicated CMV infection as well as a matching HLA type. General study points: The ex vivo response was dominated by HLA-C-restricted CMV-specific TCR beta clonotypes. Using cumulative public TCR beta family frequency, the authors identified those who carried CMV together with the relevant HLA.

The CDR3 runs 15 residues. Trimming took 3 bases from V and 7 from J, leaving 16 bases between them. TCRdb reprocessed the reads via MiXCR and lists one record per CDR3 protein. The sample lists over 300,000 distinct CDR3 sequences, about a sixth occurring once. This clonotype was obtained from a human donor in good health (CMV status not recorded). Some clones in this sample may be carry-over from other donors' samples. The V and J genes are TRBV12-3 or TRBV12-4 and TRBJ1-5; D is perhaps TRBD1 (5 bases). Sequenced sample: PBMCs. The CDR3 nucleotides are TGTGCCAGCAGTTTTGAGGGCGGCGGGGACCAGCCCCAGCATTTT. Its protein product is CASSFEGGGDQPQHF.